A selection of T cell receptor beta chains follows, all from one sample in a study of regulatory T cells in long-lasting Graves disease. TCRdb re-called the multiplex PCR reads through MiXCR, storing one row per CDR3 protein. The sample includes almost 350,000 distinct CDR3 sequences, roughly 21% of them seen just once. This specimen consisted of peripheral blood mononuclear cells (PBMCs), obtained when the disease was refractory, from a patient treated with antithyroid drugs. The receptors shown here come from a female donor with Graves disease. Both conserved end residues are part of each CDR3.

CDR3aa: CATTLDDEQFF
j_gene: TRBJ2-1
v_gene: TRBV6-1

CDR3aa: CASSYGLPAGEQYF
j_gene: TRBJ2-7
v_gene: TRBV5-6

CDR3aa: CASSPYGQDNQPQHF
j_gene: TRBJ1-5
v_gene: TRBV7-2

CDR3aa: CASSWDRDNQPQHF
j_gene: TRBJ1-5
v_gene: TRBV6-2/TRBV6-3

CDR3aa: CSAPLPLAAPETQYF
j_gene: TRBJ2-5
v_gene: TRBV29-1

CDR3aa: CASSNGLLRGEKLFF
j_gene: TRBJ1-4
v_gene: TRBV6-1

CDR3aa: CASSYSLAGGTDTQYF
j_gene: TRBJ2-3
v_gene: TRBV6-9

CDR3aa: CASSVDSRVFTGELFF
j_gene: TRBJ2-2
v_gene: TRBV7-2

CDR3aa: CASSLEGHRGYTF
j_gene: TRBJ1-2
v_gene: TRBV7-6

CDR3aa: CASSFQTPPDTQYF
j_gene: TRBJ2-3
v_gene: TRBV7-2

CDR3aa: CASSLNRDNGVETQYF
j_gene: TRBJ2-5
v_gene: TRBV7-2

CDR3aa: CASSDRTVETQYF
j_gene: TRBJ2-5
v_gene: TRBV11-2

CDR3aa: CASSTAIAGESYEQYF
j_gene: TRBJ2-7
v_gene: TRBV19

CDR3aa: CSVGRNGEKLFF
j_gene: TRBJ1-4
v_gene: TRBV29-1

CDR3aa: CSARDRASGNYEQYF
j_gene: TRBJ2-7
v_gene: TRBV20-1

CDR3aa: CASSEGVSNEKLFF
j_gene: TRBJ1-4
v_gene: TRBV6-1

CDR3aa: CANSGQSNYGYTF
j_gene: TRBJ1-2
v_gene: TRBV6-2/TRBV6-3

CDR3aa: CASAIGGNTEAFF
j_gene: TRBJ1-1
v_gene: TRBV11-3

CDR3aa: CATRRGLSYEQYF
j_gene: TRBJ2-7
v_gene: TRBV5-1

CDR3aa: CASSYGTDYEQYF
j_gene: TRBJ2-7
v_gene: TRBV6-5

CDR3aa: CASSLPPTAGNSRRAFF
j_gene: TRBJ1-1
v_gene: TRBV19

CDR3aa: CSARAGALNEKLFF
j_gene: TRBJ1-4
v_gene: TRBV20-1

CDR3aa: CSARGTGFSYEQYF
j_gene: TRBJ2-7
v_gene: TRBV20-1

CDR3aa: CASSQGLEPSPSPTNYGYTF
j_gene: TRBJ1-2
v_gene: TRBV25-1

CDR3aa: CASSQVGREAFF
j_gene: TRBJ1-1
v_gene: TRBV3-1

CDR3aa: CASSQEYGTGSNEKLFF
j_gene: TRBJ1-4
v_gene: TRBV4-3

CDR3aa: CASSFRVGTEAFF
j_gene: TRBJ1-1
v_gene: TRBV12-3/TRBV12-4

CDR3aa: CAWKFRTGQYF
j_gene: TRBJ2-7
v_gene: TRBV30

CDR3aa: CASSPPSGGSYEQYF
j_gene: TRBJ2-7
v_gene: TRBV6-2/TRBV6-3

CDR3aa: CASSIVGRHTEAFF
j_gene: TRBJ1-1
v_gene: TRBV19

CDR3aa: CASSLSFRDTQYF
j_gene: TRBJ2-3
v_gene: TRBV28

CDR3aa: CASSVTGAGGEKLFF
j_gene: TRBJ1-4
v_gene: TRBV9

CDR3aa: CASSRAGLPGNTIYF
j_gene: TRBJ1-3
v_gene: TRBV10-3

CDR3aa: CASSLTGGLSSYEQYF
j_gene: TRBJ2-7
v_gene: TRBV12-3/TRBV12-4

CDR3aa: CASSERGLASYNEQFF
j_gene: TRBJ2-1
v_gene: TRBV11-2

CDR3aa: CASSQTNRAEQYF
j_gene: TRBJ2-7
v_gene: TRBV5-1

CDR3aa: CASSEGLAGGDNEQFF
j_gene: TRBJ2-1
v_gene: TRBV6-1

CDR3aa: CASTPLAGDAFNEQFF
j_gene: TRBJ2-1
v_gene: TRBV6-1

CDR3aa: CASSESLGDQPQHF
j_gene: TRBJ1-5
v_gene: TRBV25-1

CDR3aa: CASSEASPLHF
j_gene: TRBJ1-6
v_gene: TRBV11-2